The clone carrying this T cell receptor beta chain was detected once. A much more abundant neighbour one base away suggests this may be a read error. The entry originates in a study of T-cell reconstitution after alpha-beta-depleted transplantation in children. Germline loops: CDR1 SQVTM, CDR2 ANQGSEA. This CDR3 spans 13 amino acids. A TCRbeta library incorporating unique molecular identifiers was prepared. TCRdb re-derived calls from the PCR reads in MiXCR, one entry per CDR3 protein. The sample holds nearly 250,000 distinct CDR3 sequences, 6.5% to 10% seen once. This receptor was identified in a male patient younger than 18 who had a stem cell transplant for acute lymphoblastic leukemia, so the T cells may come from the graft donor. This specimen was PBMCs, mostly from graft donor cells, taken 180 days after TCRalphabeta/CD19-depleted stem cell transplant. V usage is TRBV29-1 and J usage is TRBJ2-3; 8 bases map to TRBD2. In DNA form, the CDR3 reads TGCAGCGCTGGGACTAGTTTCACAGATACGCAGTGTTTT. Amino acid sequence: CSAGTSFTDTQCF.